This T cell receptor (beta chain) was sequenced in a study of blood T cell repertoires in COVID-19. Measured with immunoSEQ multiplex PCR; TCRdb has only the in-frame clones, and not every one. Of under 300,000 clones listed, around 91% are singletons. This TCR was recovered from a woman in her late teens or twenties who had recovered from COVID-19. Input material: PBMCs or T cells enriched from blood (not recorded which).

The DNA for the CDR3 is TGTGCTAGTGGTTGGTCGAAAGCCCGGGATACGCAGTATTTT. This encodes CASGWSKARDTQYF. The chain recombines TRBV12-5 with TRBJ2-3, with D hard to call. CDR1 LGHNT and CDR2 FRNRAP come from the germline V gene. CDR3 size: 14 residues. V was shortened by 4 bases and J by 6 bases, with 14 bases between the two germline ends.